This T cell receptor beta chain was captured by sequencing in a study of blood T cell repertoires in COVID-19. Across the whole study: T cells, B-cell-depleted T cells, or PBMCs provided the cDNA or gDNA that served as material.

Germline lookup yields CDR1 SGHTA and CDR2 FQGNSA. This CDR3 is 15 amino acids long. V shed 3 bases and J shed 4 bases, with 15 bases lying between them. Original processing notes: Amplification of reference gene primers provided the estimated nucleated cell counts. Method: immunoSEQ multiplex PCR; TCRdb's copy keeps in-frame clones and lacks some. V and J calls and clone size come straight from that table; D and trimming were deduced from the DNA. The profile shows about 480,000 clones, roughly 90% of them singletons. The TCR sequence derives from a woman aged 40 to 50 who had recovered from COVID-19. This chain links TRBV7-2 with TRBJ1-1; a possible D gene is TRBD1 (6 bases). Sequenced input: PBMCs or T cells enriched from blood (not recorded which). CDR3 sequence reads: CASSFPGVGSTEAFF. The CDR3 DNA reads as TGTGCCAGCAGCTTCCCAGGGGTTGGGAGCACTGAAGCTTTCTTT.